The source of this TCR beta chain is a study of identical twins (dated by TCRdb to between 2015 and 2016). For the study in its entirety: TCR alpha and beta repertoires from monozygotic twins, unrelated adults of various ages and cord blood were deep-sequenced to test whether fetal clonotypes persist. To rule out contamination, the twin experiments were replicated at different times with different library preparation protocols. The research as a whole found: Invariant T cells such as MAIT and iNKT could partly confound zero-insertion analyses, although diverse VJ usage argued against such confounding for most clonotypes. Because the same donors could not be followed over many years, the conclusions depended on cross-sectional statistical analysis. Abundant cord blood beta clonotypes carried fewer insertions; young adult naive repertoires showed a weaker similar trend, while memory repertoires showed none. In monozygotic twins, recombination models systematically underestimated out-of-frame TCR alpha sharing, but the models matched the sharing seen between unrelated individuals. The excess sharing between twins in beta out-of-frame sequences was weaker because fewer shared sequences reduced the signal-to-noise ratio. Compared with coincidental sharing between unrelated individuals, out-of-frame TCR alpha sequences shared between twins had an excess of sequences with low generation probability.

Libraries were constructed by 5' RACE. TCRdb shows the sequencer as Illumina HiSeq 2000. Template switching introduced a universal primer binding site; the final cDNA contained a unique molecular identifier, enabling accurate counting of TCR cDNA molecules. First-strand cDNA for TCR alpha and beta chains was synthesized from specific primers in the conserved constant-segment region. To control for contamination, every cDNA library carried two barcodes: a SMART-Mk sample barcode plus Illumina barcodes. Two successive PCR steps introduced TruSeq adapter sequences along with Illumina sample barcodes. TCR alpha and beta cDNA libraries were sequenced on the Illumina HiSeq platform with custom primers. As for the authors' bioinformatics: Unique molecular identifiers were extracted from raw reads with MiGEC, and CDR3 positions were determined with MiXCR. For each individual, recombination models were inferred using an EM algorithm with the repgenHMM and IGoR tools. Shared clonotype analysis was performed with the tcR package in R, normalizing sharing by the product of cloneset sizes. To study raw recombination without the effects of thymic and clonal selection, out-of-frame nonproductive sequences were analyzed. TCRdb's own reprocessing of the public reads used fastp at Q25 and MiXCR and kept productive beta chains. Duplicate CDR3 protein sequences are folded into a single record with the most common DNA and genes. TCRdb's processing, not the authors', yielded these V and J calls. This sample lists 1.5 million to 2 million distinct CDR3 sequences; about 30% were detected once. 0.25% to 0.3% of the sample belongs to the ten largest clones.

Comments on this clonotype: Its recognized antigen is unknown. Base-call qualities are not available, and no considerably larger clone is one nucleotide away.

The cysteine opens and the phenylalanine closes a CDR3 of 16 amino acids. The entry retains the CDR3 DNA only, 48 bases that are in frame from base 1. Based on the germline V gene, the CDR1 and CDR2 sequences are SGHTA and FQGNSA. Every donor was a healthy Caucasian. The sequence links TRBV7-2 to TRBJ2-5; 12 of the junction bases match TRBD2. The J call is uncertain, as TRBJ2-7 better fits the DNA end. This sequence originates from a newborn girl in good health. The sequencing sample was made of cord blood. The CDR3 amino acid sequence is: CASSLALTSGSYEQYF. DNA sequence: TGTGCCAGCAGCTTAGCCCTGACTAGCGGGAGTTACGAGCAGTACTTC.